The subject of this entry is one T cell receptor (beta chain). Samples were taken at baseline and on day 1 of cycles 4 and 7. Measured with immunoSEQ multiplex PCR; TCRdb has only the in-frame clones, and not every one. This table holds 60,000 to 75,000 clones, roughly 92% found once. This sample was included in a study of OX40 agonist ivuxolimab in advanced cancers. Germline V gene sequence: CDR1 SGHVS, CDR2 FNYEAQ. Deletions cut 1 base from V and 2 bases from J, with 12 bases between. The CDR3 has 15 residues. This sample comprised CD4+ or CD8+ T cells sorted from blood, obtained in a trial of the OX40 agonist ivuxolimab. V usage is TRBV7-6 and J usage is TRBJ2-7, with D possibly matching TRBD1 (6 bases). The sequence was obtained from an adult with an advanced solid tumor such as melanoma, head and neck, liver or kidney cancer. CDR3 sequence: CASSLDRDTTYEQYF. The CDR3 nucleotides read TGTGCCAGCAGCTTAGACCGGGACACCACCTACGAGCAGTACTTC.